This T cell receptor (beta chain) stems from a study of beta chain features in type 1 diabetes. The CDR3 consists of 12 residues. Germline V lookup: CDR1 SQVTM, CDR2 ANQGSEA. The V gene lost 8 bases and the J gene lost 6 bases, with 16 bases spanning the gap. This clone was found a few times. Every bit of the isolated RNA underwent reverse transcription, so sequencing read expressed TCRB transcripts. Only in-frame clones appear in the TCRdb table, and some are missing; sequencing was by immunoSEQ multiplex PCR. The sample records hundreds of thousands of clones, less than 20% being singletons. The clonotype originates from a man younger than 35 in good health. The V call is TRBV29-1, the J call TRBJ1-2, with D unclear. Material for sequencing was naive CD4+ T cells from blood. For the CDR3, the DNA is TGCAGCCTCCTGGTACGGGGAAATGGCTACACCTTC. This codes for CSLLVRGNGYTF. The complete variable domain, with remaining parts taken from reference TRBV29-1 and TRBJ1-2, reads SAVISQKPSRDICQRGTSLTIQCQVDSQVTMMFWYRQQPGQSLTLIATANQGSEATYESGFVIDKFPISRPNLTFSTLTVSNMSPEDSSIYLCSLLVRGNGYTFGSGTRLTVV.